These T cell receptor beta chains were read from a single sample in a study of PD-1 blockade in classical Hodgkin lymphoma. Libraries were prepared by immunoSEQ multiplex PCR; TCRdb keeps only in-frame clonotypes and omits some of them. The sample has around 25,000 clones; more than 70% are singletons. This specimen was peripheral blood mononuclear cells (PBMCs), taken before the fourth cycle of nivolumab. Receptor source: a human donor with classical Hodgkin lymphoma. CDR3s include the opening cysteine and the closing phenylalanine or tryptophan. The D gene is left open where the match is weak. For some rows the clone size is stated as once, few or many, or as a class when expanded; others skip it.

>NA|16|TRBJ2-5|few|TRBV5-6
CASSLAGQGSIETQYF
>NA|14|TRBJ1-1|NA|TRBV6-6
CASSFRGIGTEAFF
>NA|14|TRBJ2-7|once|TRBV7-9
CASSLAAGPYEQYF
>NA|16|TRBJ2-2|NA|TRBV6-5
CASSYSGGWNTGELFF
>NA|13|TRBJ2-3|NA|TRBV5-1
CASSLGASLTQYF
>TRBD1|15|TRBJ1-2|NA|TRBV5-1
CASSETTGLEGGYTF
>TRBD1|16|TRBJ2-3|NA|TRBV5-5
CASSPSTGASTDTQYF
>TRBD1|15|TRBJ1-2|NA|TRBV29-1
CSVAGGRDSPYGYTF
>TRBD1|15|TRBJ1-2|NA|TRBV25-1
CASSEYDRGASGYTF
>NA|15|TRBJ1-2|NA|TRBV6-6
CASSYSSQDNYGYTF
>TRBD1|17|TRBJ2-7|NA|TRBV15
CATSRRLGTGATYEQYF
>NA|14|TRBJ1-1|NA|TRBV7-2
CASSRSQGILGAFF
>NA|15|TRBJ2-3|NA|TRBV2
CASSRLVASTDTQYF
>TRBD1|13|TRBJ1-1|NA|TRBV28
CASRGTANTEAFF
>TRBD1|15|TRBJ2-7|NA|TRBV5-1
CASSRSGTGGYEQYF
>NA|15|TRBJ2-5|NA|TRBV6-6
CASSRGQAWQETQYF
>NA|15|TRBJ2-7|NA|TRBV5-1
CASSLSSVKGDEQYF
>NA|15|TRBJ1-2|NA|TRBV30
CAWSIIGAGLAGYTF
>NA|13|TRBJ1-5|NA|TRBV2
CASSDRIAQPQHF
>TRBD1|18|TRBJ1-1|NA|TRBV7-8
CASSLYVTSGQEGTEAFF
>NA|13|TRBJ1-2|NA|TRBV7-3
CASSSDKTVGYTF
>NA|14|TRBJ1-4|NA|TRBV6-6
CASSYSGLREKLFF
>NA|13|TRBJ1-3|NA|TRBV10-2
CASSRGAGNTIYF
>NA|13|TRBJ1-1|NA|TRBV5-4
CASRRAADTEAFF
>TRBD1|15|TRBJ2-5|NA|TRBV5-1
CASSRGVQGAETQYF
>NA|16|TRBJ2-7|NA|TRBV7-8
CASSLVRTTPSYEQYF
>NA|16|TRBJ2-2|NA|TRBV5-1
CASSLQGQGGTGELFF
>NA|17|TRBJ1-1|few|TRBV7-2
CASSLRRTQFGGTEAFF
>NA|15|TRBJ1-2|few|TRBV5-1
CASSLGVPGVYGYTF
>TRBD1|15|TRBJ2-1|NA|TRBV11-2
CASTKGGRLYNEQFF
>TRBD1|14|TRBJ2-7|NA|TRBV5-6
CASSPTGNPYEQYF
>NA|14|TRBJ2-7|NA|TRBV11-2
CASSLGGVPYEQYF
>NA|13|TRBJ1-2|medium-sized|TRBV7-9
CASSLRGSYGYTF
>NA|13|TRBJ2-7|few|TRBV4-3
CASSQDLRSEQYF
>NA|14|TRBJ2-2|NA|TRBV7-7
CASSLSENTGELFF
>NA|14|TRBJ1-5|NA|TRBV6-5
CASAPQLGIQPQHF
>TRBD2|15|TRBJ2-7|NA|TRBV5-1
CASSNGTTAGHEQYF
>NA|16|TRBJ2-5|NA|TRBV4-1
CASSHDPGQPQETQYF
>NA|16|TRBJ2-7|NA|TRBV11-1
CASSLDGHVGAYEQYF
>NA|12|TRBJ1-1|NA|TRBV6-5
CASDPLVGAAFF
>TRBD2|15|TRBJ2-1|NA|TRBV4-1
CASSRLAGALNEQFF
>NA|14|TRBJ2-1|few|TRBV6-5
CASSLYSGYNEQFF
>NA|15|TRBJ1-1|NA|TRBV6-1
CASTPSVGAGTEAFF
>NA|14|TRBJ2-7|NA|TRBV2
CASSEYSRSYEQYF
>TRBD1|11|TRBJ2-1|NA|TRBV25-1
CASAQGNEQFF
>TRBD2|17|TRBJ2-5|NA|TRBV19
CASSIEGRTSSQETQYF
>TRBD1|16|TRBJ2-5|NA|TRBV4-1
CASSEGGQGLWETQYF
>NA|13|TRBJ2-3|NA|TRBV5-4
CASSFRGADTQYF
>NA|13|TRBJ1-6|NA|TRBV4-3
CASSQSGASPLHF
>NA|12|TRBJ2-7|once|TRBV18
CASSLQGYEQYF
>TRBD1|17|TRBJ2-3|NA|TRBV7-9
CASSWGTGQGATDTQYF
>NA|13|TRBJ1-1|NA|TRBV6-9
CASSYVPNTEAFF
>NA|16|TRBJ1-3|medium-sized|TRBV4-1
CASSQEGSSSGNTIYF
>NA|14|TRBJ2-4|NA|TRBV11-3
CASSSPGAKNIQYF
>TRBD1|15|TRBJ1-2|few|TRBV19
CASSTGTGGSWGYTF
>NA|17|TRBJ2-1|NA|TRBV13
CASSNRRSPKFYNEQFF
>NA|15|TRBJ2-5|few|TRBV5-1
CASSLTGLREETQYF
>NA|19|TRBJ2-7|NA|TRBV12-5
CASGSIFPAGARASYEQYF
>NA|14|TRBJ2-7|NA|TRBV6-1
CASSAYRVAYEQYF
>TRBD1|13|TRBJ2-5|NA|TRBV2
CASNWDREETQYF